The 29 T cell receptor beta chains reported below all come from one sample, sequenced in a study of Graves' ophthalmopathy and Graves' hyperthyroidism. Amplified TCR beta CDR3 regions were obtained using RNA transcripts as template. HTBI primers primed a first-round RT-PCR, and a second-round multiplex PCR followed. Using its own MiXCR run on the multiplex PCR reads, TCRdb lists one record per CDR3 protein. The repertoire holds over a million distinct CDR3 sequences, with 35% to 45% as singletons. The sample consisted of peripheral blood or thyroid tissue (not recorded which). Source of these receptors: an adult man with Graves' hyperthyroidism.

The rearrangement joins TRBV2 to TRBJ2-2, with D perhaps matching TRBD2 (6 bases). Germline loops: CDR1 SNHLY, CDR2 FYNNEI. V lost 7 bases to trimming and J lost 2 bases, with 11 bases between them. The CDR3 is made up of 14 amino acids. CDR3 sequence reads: CASMEGLNTGELFF. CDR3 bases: TGTGCCAGCATGGAGGGCCTAAACACCGGGGAGCTGTTTTTT.

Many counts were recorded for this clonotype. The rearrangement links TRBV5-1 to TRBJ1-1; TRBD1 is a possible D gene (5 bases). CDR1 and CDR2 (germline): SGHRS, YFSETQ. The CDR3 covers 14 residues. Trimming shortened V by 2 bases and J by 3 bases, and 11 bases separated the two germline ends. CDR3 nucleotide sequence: TGCGCCAGCAGCTTAACCGGGACTTACACTGAAGCTTTCTTT. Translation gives CASSLTGTYTEAFF.

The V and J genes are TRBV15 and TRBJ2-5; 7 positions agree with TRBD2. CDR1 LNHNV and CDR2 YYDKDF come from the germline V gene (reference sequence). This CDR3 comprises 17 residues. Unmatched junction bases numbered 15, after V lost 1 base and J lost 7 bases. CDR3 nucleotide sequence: TGTGCCACCAGCAGAGTGTCAGGGCTAGCGGTAGAGGTGACCCAGTACTTC. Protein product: CATSRVSGLAVEVTQYF.

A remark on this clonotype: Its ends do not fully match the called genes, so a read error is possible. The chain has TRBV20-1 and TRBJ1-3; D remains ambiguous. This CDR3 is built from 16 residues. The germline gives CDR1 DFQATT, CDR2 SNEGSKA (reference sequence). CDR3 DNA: TGCAGTGCTGGAGACCGTGTCGGGTCCTCTGGAAACACCATATATTTT. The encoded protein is CSAGDRVGSSGNTIYF.

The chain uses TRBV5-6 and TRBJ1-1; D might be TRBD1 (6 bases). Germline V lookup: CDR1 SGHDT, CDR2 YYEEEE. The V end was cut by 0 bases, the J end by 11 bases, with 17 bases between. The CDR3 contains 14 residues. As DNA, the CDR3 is TGTGCCAGCAGCTTGGAAGGGGTACAGGGTATGGCTTTCTTT. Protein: CASSLEGVQGMAFF.

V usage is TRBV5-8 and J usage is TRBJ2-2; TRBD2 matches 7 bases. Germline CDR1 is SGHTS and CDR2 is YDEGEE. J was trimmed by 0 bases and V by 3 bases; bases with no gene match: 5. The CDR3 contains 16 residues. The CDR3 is CASSWLSGTNTGELFF. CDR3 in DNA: TGTGCCAGCAGCTGGCTGAGCGGGACGAACACCGGGGAGCTGTTTTTT.

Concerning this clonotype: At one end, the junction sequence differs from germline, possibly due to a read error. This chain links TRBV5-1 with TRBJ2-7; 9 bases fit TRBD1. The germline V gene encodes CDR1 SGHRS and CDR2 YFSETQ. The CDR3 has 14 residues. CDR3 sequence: CASSWGTGFYEQYF. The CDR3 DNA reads TGTGCCAGCAGCTGGGGGACAGGGTTCTACGAGCAGTACTTC. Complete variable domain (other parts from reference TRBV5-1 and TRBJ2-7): KAGVTQTPRYLIKTRGQQVTLSCSPISGHRSVSWYQQTPGQGLQFLFEYFSETQRNKGNFPGRFSGRQFSNSRSEMNVSTLELGDSALYLCASSWGTGFYEQYFGPGTRLTVT.

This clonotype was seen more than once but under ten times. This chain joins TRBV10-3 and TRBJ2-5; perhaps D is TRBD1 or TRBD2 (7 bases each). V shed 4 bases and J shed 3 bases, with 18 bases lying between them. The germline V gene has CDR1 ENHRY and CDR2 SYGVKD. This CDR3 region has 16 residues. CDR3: CAISGSPGGGEETQYF. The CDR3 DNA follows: TGTGCCATCAGTGGCAGCCCAGGGGGGGGCGAAGAGACCCAGTACTTC.

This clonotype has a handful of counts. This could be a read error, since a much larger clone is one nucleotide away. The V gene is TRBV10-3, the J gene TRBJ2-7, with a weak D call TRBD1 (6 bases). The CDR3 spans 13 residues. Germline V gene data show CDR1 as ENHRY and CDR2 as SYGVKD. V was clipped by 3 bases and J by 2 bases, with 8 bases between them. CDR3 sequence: CAISDGGPYEQYF. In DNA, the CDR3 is TGTGCCATCAGTGATGGGGGCCCCTACGAGCAGTACTTC.

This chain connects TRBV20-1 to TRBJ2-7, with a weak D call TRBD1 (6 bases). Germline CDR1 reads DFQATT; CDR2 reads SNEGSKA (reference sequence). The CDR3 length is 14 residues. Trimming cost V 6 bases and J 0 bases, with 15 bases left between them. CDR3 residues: CSARQGPGSYEQYF. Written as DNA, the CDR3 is TGCAGTGCCAGGCAGGGGCCGGGCTCCTACGAGCAGTACTTC.

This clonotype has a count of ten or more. The CDR3 sequence is CASSPEPGASVGTQYF. For the CDR3, the DNA is TGTGCCAGCAGCCCAGAACCGGGAGCATCGGTTGGGACCCAGTACTTC. This chain links TRBV9 with TRBJ2-5; D perhaps matches TRBD2 (6 bases). The CDR3 is 16 residues long. The V gene's germline CDR1 is SGDLS and CDR2 YYNGEE. V dropped 4 bases and J dropped 7 bases, with 23 bases sitting between them.

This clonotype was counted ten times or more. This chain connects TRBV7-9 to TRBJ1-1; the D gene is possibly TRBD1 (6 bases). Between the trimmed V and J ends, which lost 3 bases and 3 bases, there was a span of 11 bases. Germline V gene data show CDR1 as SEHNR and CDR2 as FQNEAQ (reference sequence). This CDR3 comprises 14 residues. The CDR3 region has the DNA TGTGCCAGCAGCTTCGAGACAGGATACACTGAAGCTTTCTTT. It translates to CASSFETGYTEAFF.

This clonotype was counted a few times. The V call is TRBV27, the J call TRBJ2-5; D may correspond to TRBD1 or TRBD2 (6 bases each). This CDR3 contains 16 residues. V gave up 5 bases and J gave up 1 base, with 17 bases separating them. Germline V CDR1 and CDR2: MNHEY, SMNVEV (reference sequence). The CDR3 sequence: CASSLGGAQGQETQYF. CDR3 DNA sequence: TGTGCCAGCAGTCTGGGGGGCGCGCAAGGCCAAGAGACCCAGTACTTC.

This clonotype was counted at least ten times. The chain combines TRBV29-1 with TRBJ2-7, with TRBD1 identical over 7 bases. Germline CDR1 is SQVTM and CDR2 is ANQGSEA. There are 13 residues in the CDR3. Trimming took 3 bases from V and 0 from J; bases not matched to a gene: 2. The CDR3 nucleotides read TGCAGCGTTGAGTGGACAGGCTCCTACGAGCAGTACTTC. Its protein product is CSVEWTGSYEQYF.

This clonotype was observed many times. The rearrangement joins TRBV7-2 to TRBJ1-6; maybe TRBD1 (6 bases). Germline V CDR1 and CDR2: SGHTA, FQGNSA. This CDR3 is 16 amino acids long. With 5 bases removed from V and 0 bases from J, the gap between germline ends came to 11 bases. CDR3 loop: CASSPDSSSYNSPLHF. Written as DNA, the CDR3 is TGTGCCAGCAGCCCGGACAGTAGCTCCTATAATTCACCCCTCCACTTT.

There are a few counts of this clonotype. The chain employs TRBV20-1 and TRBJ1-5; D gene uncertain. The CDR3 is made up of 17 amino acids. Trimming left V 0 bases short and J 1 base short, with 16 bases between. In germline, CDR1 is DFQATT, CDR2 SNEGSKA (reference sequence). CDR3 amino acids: CSARDLAASRSNQPQHF. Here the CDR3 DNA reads TGCAGTGCTAGAGATTTAGCCGCCTCGAGGAGCAATCAGCCCCAGCATTTT.

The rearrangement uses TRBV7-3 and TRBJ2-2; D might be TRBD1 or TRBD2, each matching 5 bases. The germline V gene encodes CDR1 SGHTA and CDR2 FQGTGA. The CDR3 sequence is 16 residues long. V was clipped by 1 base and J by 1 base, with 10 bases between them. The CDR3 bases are TGTGCCAGCAGCTTAAACGCGAGGGGGAACACCGGGGAGCTGTTTTTT. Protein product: CASSLNARGNTGELFF.

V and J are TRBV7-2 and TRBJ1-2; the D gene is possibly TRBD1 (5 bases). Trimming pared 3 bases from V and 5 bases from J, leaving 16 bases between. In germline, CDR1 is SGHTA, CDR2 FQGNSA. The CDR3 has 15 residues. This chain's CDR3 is CASSFGRDPSYGYTF. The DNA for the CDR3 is TGTGCCAGCAGCTTCGGCAGGGACCCCAGTTATGGCTACACCTTC.

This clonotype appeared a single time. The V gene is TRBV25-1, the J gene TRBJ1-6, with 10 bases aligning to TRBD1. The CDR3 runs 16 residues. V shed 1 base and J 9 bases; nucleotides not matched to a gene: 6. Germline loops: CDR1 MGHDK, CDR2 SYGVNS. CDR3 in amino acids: CASSEWGQGRTSPLHF. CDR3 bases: TGTGCCAGCAGTGAATGGGGACAGGGGCGCACTTCACCCCTCCACTTT.

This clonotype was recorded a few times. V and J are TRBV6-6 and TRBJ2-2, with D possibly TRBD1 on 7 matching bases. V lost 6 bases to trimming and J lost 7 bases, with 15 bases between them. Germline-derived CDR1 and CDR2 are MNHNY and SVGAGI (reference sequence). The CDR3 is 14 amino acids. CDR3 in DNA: TGTGCCAGCAGCTTCGACAGGGAGGTCGGGGAGCTGTTTTTT. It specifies CASSFDREVGELFF.

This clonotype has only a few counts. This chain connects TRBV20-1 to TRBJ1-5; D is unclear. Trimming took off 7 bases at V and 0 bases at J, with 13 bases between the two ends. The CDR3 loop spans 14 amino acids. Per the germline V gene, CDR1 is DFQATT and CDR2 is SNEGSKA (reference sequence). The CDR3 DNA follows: TGCAGTGTTAGCCCAGTATATAGCAATCAGCCCCAGCATTTT. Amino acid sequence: CSVSPVYSNQPQHF.

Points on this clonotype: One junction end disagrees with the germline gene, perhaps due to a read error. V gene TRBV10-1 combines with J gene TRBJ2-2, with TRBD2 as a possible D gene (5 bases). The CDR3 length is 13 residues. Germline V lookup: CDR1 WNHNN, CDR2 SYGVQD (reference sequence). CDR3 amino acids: CHQQRIVCRGAVF. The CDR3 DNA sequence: TGCCACCAGCAGAGGATCGTTTGCCGGGGAGCTGTTTTT.

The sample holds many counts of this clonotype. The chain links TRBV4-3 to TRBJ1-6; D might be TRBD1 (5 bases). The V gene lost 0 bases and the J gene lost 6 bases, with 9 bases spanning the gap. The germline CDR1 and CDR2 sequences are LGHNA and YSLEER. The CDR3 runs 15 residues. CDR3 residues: CASSQEVGANSPLHF. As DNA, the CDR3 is TGCGCCAGCAGCCAAGAGGTCGGGGCTAATTCACCCCTCCACTTT.

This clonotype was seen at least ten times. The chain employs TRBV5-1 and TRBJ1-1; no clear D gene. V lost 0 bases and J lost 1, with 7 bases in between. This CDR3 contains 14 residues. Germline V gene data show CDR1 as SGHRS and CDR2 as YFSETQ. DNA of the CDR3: TGCGCCAGCAGCTTGGATCCCGAGAACACTGAAGCTTTCTTT. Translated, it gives CASSLDPENTEAFF.

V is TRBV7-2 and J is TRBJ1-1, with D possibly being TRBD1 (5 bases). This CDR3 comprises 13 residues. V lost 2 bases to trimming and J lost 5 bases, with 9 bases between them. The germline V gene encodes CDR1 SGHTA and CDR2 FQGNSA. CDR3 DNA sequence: TGTGCCAGCAGCTTACCAGGACAAACTGAAGCTTTCTTT. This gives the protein CASSLPGQTEAFF.

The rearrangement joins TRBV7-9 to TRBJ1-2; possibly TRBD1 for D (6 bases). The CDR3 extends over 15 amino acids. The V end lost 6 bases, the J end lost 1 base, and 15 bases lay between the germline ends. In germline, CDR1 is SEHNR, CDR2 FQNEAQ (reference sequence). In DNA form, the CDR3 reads TGTGCCAGCAGTCGAACAGGGAACCTTAACTATGGCTACACCTTC. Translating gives CASSRTGNLNYGYTF. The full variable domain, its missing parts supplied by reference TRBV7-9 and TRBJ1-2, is DTGVSQNPRHKITKRGQNVTFRCDPISEHNRLYWYRQTLGQGPEFLTYFQNEAQLEKSRLLSDRFSAERPKGSFSTLEIQRTEQGDSAMYLCASSRTGNLNYGYTFGSGTRLTVV.

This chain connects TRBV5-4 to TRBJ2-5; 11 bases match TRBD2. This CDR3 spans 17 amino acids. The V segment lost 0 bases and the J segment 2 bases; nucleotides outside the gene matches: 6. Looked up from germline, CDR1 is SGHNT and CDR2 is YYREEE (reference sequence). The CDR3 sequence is CASSLAGSGGAQETQYF. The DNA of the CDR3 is TGTGCCAGCAGCTTGGCGGGTAGCGGGGGGGCACAAGAGACCCAGTACTTC.

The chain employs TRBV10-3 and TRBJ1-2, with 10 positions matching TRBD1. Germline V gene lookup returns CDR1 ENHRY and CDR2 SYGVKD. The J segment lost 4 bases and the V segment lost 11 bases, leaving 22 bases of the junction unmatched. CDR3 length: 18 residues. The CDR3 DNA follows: TGTGCCGTATGGGAGGGCCCCGACAGGGGGCGAGCGAGCTATGGCTACACCTTC. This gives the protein CAVWEGPDRGRASYGYTF.

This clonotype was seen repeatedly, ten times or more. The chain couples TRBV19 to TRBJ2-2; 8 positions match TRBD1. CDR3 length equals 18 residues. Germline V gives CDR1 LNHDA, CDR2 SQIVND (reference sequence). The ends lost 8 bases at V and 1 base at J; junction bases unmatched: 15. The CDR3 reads CASLRTGSVPQNTGELFF. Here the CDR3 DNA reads TGTGCCAGTCTACGGACAGGGAGTGTCCCACAGAACACCGGGGAGCTGTTTTTT.